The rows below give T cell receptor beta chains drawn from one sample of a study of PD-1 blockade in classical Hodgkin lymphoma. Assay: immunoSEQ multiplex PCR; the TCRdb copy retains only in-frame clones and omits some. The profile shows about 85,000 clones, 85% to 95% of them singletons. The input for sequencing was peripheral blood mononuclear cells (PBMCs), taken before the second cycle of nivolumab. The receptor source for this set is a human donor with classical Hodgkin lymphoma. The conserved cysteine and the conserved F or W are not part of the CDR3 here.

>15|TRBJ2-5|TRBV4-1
ASSHDAGTSGQETQY
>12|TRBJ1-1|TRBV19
ASSIGSSNTEAF
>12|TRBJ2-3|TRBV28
ASGVAGAGDTQY
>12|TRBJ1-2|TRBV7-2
ASSLGGGRLGYT
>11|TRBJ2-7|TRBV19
ASSTVGTYEQY
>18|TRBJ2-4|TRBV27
ASSINPGQGLGVAKNIQY
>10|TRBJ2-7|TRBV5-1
ASSLVPSEQY
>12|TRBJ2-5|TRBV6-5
ASSYSVVQETQY
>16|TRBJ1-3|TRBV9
ASSGRPMTGSPSNTIY
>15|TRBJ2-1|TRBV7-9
ASSLSRGEVRSNEQF
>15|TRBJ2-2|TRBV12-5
ASGLARTGRGTGELF
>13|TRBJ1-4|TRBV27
ASSLLGTGNEKLF
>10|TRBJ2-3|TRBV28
ASIRMGGTQY
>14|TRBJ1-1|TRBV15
ATSRGGAAMGTEAF
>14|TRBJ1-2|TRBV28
ASSTTRQGPNYGYT
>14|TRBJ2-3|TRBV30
AWSGGLAGVRDTQY
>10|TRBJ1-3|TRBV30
AWGGRRNTIY
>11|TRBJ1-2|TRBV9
ASSDRQGKGYT
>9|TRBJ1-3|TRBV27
ASRLGETIY
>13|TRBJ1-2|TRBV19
ASSIQHRENYGYT
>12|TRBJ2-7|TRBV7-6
ASSLTPTGYEQY
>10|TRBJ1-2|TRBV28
ASSPGYGGYT